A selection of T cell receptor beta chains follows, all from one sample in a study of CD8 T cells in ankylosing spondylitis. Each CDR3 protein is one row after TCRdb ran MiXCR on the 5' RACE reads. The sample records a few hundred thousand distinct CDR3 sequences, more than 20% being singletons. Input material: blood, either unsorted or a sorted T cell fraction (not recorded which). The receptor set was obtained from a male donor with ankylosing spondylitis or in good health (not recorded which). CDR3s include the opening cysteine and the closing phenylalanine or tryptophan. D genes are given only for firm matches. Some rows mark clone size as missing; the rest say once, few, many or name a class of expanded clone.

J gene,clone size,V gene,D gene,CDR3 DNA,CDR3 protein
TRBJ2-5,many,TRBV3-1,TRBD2,TGTGCCAGCAGCCCGGGGACTAGCGGGGAAGAGACCCAGTACTTC,CASSPGTSGEETQYF
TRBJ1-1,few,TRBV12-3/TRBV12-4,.,TGTGCCAGCAGTTGGGTGAGGGAGAACACTGAAGCTTTCTTT,CASSWVRENTEAFF
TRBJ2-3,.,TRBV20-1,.,TGCAGTGCCGGAAGGACCCTCCTGGATACGCAGTATTTT,CSAGRTLLDTQYF
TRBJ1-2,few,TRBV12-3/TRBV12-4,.,TGTGCCAGCAGTTCGGCAGGACCTAACTATGGCTACACCTTC,CASSSAGPNYGYTF
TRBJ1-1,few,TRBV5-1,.,TGCGCCAGCAGCAACGGACAGATGAACACTGAAGCTTTCTTT,CASSNGQMNTEAFF
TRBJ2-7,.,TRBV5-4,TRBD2,TGTGCCAGCAGCTTGGGCGGGGGGGGATCAAAGTCCTACGAGCAGTACTTC,CASSLGGGGSKSYEQYF
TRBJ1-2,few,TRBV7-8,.,TGTGCCAGCAGCTTAGAGTCGGCGGGTGCATTTGGCTATGGCTACACCTTC,CASSLESAGAFGYGYTF
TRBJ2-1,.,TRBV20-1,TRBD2,TGCAGTGCTCCCGCACCGGGACTAGTACTTGGGGAGCAGTTCTTC,CSAPAPGLVLGEQFF
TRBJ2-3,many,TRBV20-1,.,TGCAGTGCTACAAACCCAGATACGCAGTATTTT,CSATNPDTQYF
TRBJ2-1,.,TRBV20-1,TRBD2,TGCAGTGCCGGGACTAGCGGGGGTTCCTACAATGAGCAGTTCTTC,CSAGTSGGSYNEQFF
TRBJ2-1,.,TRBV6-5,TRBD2,TGTGCCAGCAGTTACCTGACTAGCGGGGGGTTCCGGGGTGAGCAGTTCTTC,CASSYLTSGGFRGEQFF
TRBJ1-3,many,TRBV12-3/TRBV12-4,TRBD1,TGTGCCAGCATGGGGGACAGCCAATCCTCTGGAAACACCATATATTTT,CASMGDSQSSGNTIYF
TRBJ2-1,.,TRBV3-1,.,TGTGCCAGCAGCCAAGTTTCGTACAGGGCGAGTTATTCTGAGCAGTTCTTC,CASSQVSYRASYSEQFF
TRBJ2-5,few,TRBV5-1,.,TGCGCCAGCAGCCCGGAGGGACGGCCCCAAGAGACCCAGTACTTC,CASSPEGRPQETQYF
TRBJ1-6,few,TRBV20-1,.,TGCAGTGCTAGAGATATAGAGGAGAGGCGGTCACCCCTCCACTTT,CSARDIEERRSPLHF
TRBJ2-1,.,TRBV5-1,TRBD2,TGCGCCAGCAGCAGCGGGGGGGCAGGATATGAGCAGTTCTTC,CASSSGGAGYEQFF
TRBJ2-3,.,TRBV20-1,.,TGCAGTGCTGTTAACACCTATTCCAACACAGATACGCAGTATTTT,CSAVNTYSNTDTQYF
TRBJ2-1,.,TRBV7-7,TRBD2,TGTGCTAGCAGCTCGACTAGCGGGGACGATGAGCAGTTCTTC,CASSSTSGDDEQFF
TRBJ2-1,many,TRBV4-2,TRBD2,TGTGCCAGCAGCCAAGGTAGAGTAGCGGGGGCTCGTGAGCAGTTCTTC,CASSQGRVAGAREQFF
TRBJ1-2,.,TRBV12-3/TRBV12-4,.,TGTGCCAGCAGTTTAACTGTCGGGGTTAGTTGGTATGGCTACACCTTC,CASSLTVGVSWYGYTF
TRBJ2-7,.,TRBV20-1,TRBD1,TGCAGTTCCAGGGGGTCCTTTCTTTACGAGCAGTACTTC,CSSRGSFLYEQYF
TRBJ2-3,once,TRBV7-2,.,TGTGCCAGCAGCCCCCGGGGGCTAGATTCCGGAGATACGCAGTATTTT,CASSPRGLDSGDTQYF
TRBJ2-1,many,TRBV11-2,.,TGTGCCAGCAGCTTAGTGGGCGACCCTTTCAAGCTGTTCTTC,CASSLVGDPFKLFF
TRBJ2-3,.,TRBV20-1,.,TGCAGTGCTAGAGATGGAGGGAGCACAGATACGCAGTATTTT,CSARDGGSTDTQYF
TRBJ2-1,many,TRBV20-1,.,TGCAGTGCTAGAACTAGCTCCTACAATGAGCAGTTCTTC,CSARTSSYNEQFF
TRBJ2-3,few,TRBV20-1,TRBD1,TGCAGTGCTAGGGCCCCGTGGGGACAGACTAATCCTAGCACAGATACGCAGTATTTT,CSARAPWGQTNPSTDTQYF
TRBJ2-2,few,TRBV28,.,TGTGCCAGCAGTTTTGCCTCAACGAACACCGGGGAGCTGTTTTTT,CASSFASTNTGELFF
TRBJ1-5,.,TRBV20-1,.,TGCAGTGCGACTCCCGGCGGGGATAGCAATCAGCCCCAGCATTTT,CSATPGGDSNQPQHF
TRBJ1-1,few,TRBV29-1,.,TGCAGCGTTGTGTCGGGATACAGTGAAGCTTTCTTT,CSVVSGYSEAFF
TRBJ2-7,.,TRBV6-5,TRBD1,TGTGCCAGCAGTTACTCCCCGGGACAGGGCTCCTACGAGCAGTACTTC,CASSYSPGQGSYEQYF
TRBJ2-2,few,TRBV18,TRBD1,TGTGCCAGCTCACCACCTGGACAGGGGAGTCGAGCCGGGGAGCTGTTTTTT,CASSPPGQGSRAGELFF
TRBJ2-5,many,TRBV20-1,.,TGCAGTGCCAAACGGGGGAGCGAGACCCAGTACTTC,CSAKRGSETQYF
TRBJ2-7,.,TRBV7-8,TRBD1,TGTGCCAGCAGCCTTCAACAGGGGCCCGACTACGAGCAGTACTTC,CASSLQQGPDYEQYF
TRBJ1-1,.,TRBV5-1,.,TGCGCCAGCAGCTGGAGCGGGGGAATGAACACTGAAGCTTTCTTT,CASSWSGGMNTEAFF
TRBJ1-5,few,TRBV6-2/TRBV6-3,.,TGTGCCAGCAGTTACTCGGATAGGGATCAGCCCCAGCATTTT,CASSYSDRDQPQHF
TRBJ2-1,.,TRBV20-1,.,TGCAGTGCTAGACCGCTAGTTGAGGAGCGAAATGAGCAGTTCTTC,CSARPLVEERNEQFF
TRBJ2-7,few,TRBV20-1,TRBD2,TGCAGTGCTAGAGATTTACATGAGGGCGGGGGATACGAGAAGCAGTACTTC,CSARDLHEGGGYEKQYF
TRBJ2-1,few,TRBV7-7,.,TGTGCCAGCAGCCCGTACAGCTCCTACAATGAGCAGTTCTTC,CASSPYSSYNEQFF
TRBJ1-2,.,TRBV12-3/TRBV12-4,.,TGTGCCAGCAGCCTCAGGGTCCCGGGCCATGGCTACACCTTC,CASSLRVPGHGYTF
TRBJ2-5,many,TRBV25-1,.,TGTGCCAGCATAAAAGAGACCCAGTACTTC,CASIKETQYF
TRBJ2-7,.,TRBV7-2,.,TGTGCCAGCAGCCCCCCGGACAGCAGATCCTACGAGCAGTACTTC,CASSPPDSRSYEQYF
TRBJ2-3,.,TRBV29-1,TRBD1,TGCAGCGTCCAACAGGGGGCGGATACGCAGTATTTT,CSVQQGADTQYF
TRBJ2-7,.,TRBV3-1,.,TGTGCCAGCAGCCCCCGGGGCACCTACGAGCAGTACTTC,CASSPRGTYEQYF